The 14 T cell receptor beta chains reported below all come from one sample, sequenced in a study of blood T cell repertoires in COVID-19. The data were produced by immunoSEQ multiplex PCR, yet TCRdb's version contains in-frame clones alone and is incomplete. The sample has about 160,000 clones; over 70% are singletons. Sequences were obtained from PBMCs or T cells enriched from blood (not recorded which). Every receptor here comes from a woman between 40 and 55 years old with acute COVID-19.

The V and J genes are TRBV18 and TRBJ1-1; D is undetermined. The CDR3 has 18 residues. V was clipped by 0 bases and J by 4 bases, with 21 bases between them. Per the germline V gene, CDR1 is KGHSH and CDR2 is LQKENI. CDR3 sequence reads: CASSPPGGRAFEGTEAFF. CDR3 coding DNA: TGTGCCAGCTCACCACCGGGAGGGAGGGCCTTTGAAGGCACTGAAGCTTTCTTT.

This clone was observed a single time. This chain uses TRBV7-9 with TRBJ2-1; TRBD2 matches at 14 bases. This CDR3 has 18 residues. Germline V gene lookup returns CDR1 SEHNR and CDR2 FQNEAQ (reference sequence). V lost 7 bases and J lost 0; bases outside the gene matches: 8. As DNA, the CDR3 is TGTGCCAGCATAAAACGGGGACTAGCGGGAGTCTCCTACAATGAGCAGTTCTTC. Encoded protein: CASIKRGLAGVSYNEQFF.

This clone was seen at least ten times. V and J are TRBV7-9 and TRBJ1-1; 11 nucleotides match TRBD1. The junction had 14 bases not matched to a gene; V was cut back by 4 bases and J by 10 bases. CDR3 length: 16 residues. Germline CDR1 is SEHNR and CDR2 is FQNEAQ (reference sequence). CDR3 amino acids: CASSWTGGVKWRGAFF. The CDR3 DNA reads as TGTGCCAGCAGCTGGACAGGGGGCGTCAAATGGAGGGGAGCTTTCTTT.

The chain uses TRBV7-2 and TRBJ2-5; 10 bases are a match to TRBD2. The CDR3 has 15 amino acids. The V gene end was trimmed by 6 bases and the J gene end by 1 base; junction bases not matched to a gene: 5. The germline V gene has CDR1 SGHTA and CDR2 FQGNSA. The CDR3 coding sequence is TGTGCCAGCAGGTTGACTAGCGGGCCCCAAGAGACCCAGTACTTC. It translates to CASRLTSGPQETQYF. The whole variable domain, remainder taken from reference TRBV7-2 and TRBJ2-5, is GAGVSQSPSNKVTEKGKDVELRCDPISGHTALYWYRQSLGQGLEFLIYFQGNSAPDKSGLPSDRFSAERTGGSVSTLTIQRTQQEDSAVYLCASRLTSGPQETQYFGPGTRLLVL.

The rearrangement uses TRBV3-1 (or the pseudogene TRBV3-2) and TRBJ1-2; 7 bases fit TRBD1. This CDR3 comprises 15 residues. Germline V CDR1 and CDR2: LGHDT, YNNKEL (reference sequence). The ends lost 2 bases at V and 4 bases at J; junction bases unmatched: 7. CDR3 nucleotides: TGTGCCAGCAGCCAACGACAGGGATCCTTCTATGGCTACACCTTC. Protein sequence: CASSQRQGSFYGYTF.

This clone was found a few times. The chain is built from TRBV10-3 and TRBJ2-6; perhaps TRBD1 as D (6 bases). The CDR3 covers 17 residues. In germline, CDR1 is ENHRY, CDR2 SYGVKD. Trimming stripped 3 bases from V and 3 bases from J, with 15 bases between. The CDR3 here is CAISDGPGVGGANVLTF. CDR3 DNA: TGTGCCATCAGTGATGGTCCAGGGGTAGGTGGGGCCAACGTCCTGACTTTC.

The rearrangement links TRBV29-1 to TRBJ2-7, with D tentatively TRBD1 (5 bases). Trimming took off 4 bases at V and 2 bases at J, with 9 bases between the two ends. This CDR3 has 12 residues. Germline CDR1 is SQVTM and CDR2 is ANQGSEA. The CDR3 loop is CSVVDTAYEQYF. Written as DNA, the CDR3 is TGCAGCGTTGTGGACACGGCCTACGAGCAGTACTTC.

DNA of the CDR3: TGTGCCATCAGTGAGTCGACTCGAGCAGGAAACACCATATATTTT. It is translated as CAISESTRAGNTIYF. The chain uses TRBV10-3 and TRBJ1-3; no firm D call. The CDR3 length is 15 residues. V was pared by 0 bases and J by 4 bases, with 10 bases between. From germline, CDR1 is ENHRY and CDR2 SYGVKD.

The V gene is TRBV19, the J gene TRBJ2-6, with a tentative D call TRBD1 (6 bases). Germline CDR1 is LNHDA and CDR2 is SQIVND (reference sequence). The V end lost 5 bases, the J end lost 4 bases, and 18 bases lay between the germline ends. The CDR3 has 17 amino acids. The CDR3 DNA follows: TGTGCCAGTAGTCCGCGACAGGATTTCTCCGGGGCCAACGTCCTGACTTTC. Residues: CASSPRQDFSGANVLTF.

CDR3 bases: TGTGCCAGCAGCTCAGGACTAGCCAGACCCTACAATGAGCAGTTCTTC. Translation gives CASSSGLARPYNEQFF. The J gene is TRBJ2-1, the V gene TRBV11-3; 8 bases are shared with TRBD2. CDR3 length: 16 amino acids. Germline loops: CDR1 SGHNT, CDR2 YENEEA. With V trimmed by 4 bases and J by 2 bases, 7 bases remained unmatched. The full variable domain, its missing parts supplied by reference TRBV11-3 and TRBJ2-1, is EAGVVQSPRYKIIEKKQPVAFWCNPISGHNTLYWYLQNLGQGPELLIRYENEEAVDDSQLPKDRFSAERLKGVDSTLKIQPAELGDSAVYLCASSSGLARPYNEQFFGPGTRLTVL.

The chain uses TRBV5-6 and TRBJ1-5; D possibly corresponds to TRBD1 (6 bases). Germline V gene sequence: CDR1 SGHDT, CDR2 YYEEEE. CDR3 length: 12 residues. Trimming cost V 2 bases and J 7 bases, with 7 bases left between them. This chain's CDR3 is CASSFGGQPQHF. The CDR3 bases are TGTGCCAGCAGCTTTGGGGGCCAGCCCCAGCATTTT. Variable domain in full (rest from reference TRBV5-6 and TRBJ1-5): DAGVTQSPTHLIKTRGQQVTLRCSPKSGHDTVSWYQQALGQGPQFIFQYYEEEERQRGNFPDRFSGHQFPNYSSELNVNALLLGDSALYLCASSFGGQPQHFGDGTRLSIL.

V is TRBV19 and J is TRBJ1-1, with D perhaps TRBD1 (5 bases). Per the germline V gene, CDR1 is LNHDA and CDR2 is SQIVND (reference sequence). Trimming shortened V by 1 base and J by 1 base, and 10 bases separated the two germline ends. CDR3 size: 15 residues. The CDR3 DNA follows: TGTGCCAGTAGTATAGGGGGACTAGGGAACACTGAAGCTTTCTTT. Protein: CASSIGGLGNTEAFF. Full variable domain (remainder filled in from reference TRBV19 and TRBJ1-1): DGGITQSPKYLFRKEGQNVTLSCEQNLNHDAMYWYRQDPGQGLRLIYYSQIVNDFQKGDIAEGYSVSREKKESFPLTVTSAQKNPTAFYLCASSIGGLGNTEAFFGQGTRLTVV.

The chain uses TRBV10-3 and TRBJ1-3; D possibly corresponds to TRBD1 (5 bases). CDR1 ENHRY and CDR2 SYGVKD come from the germline V gene. Trimming removed 7 bases from V and 0 bases from J, with 16 bases in between. CDR3 length: 16 amino acids. The CDR3 DNA follows: TGTGCCATCAACGATGCGACAGCTAACTCTGGAAACACCATATATTTT. It yields the protein CAINDATANSGNTIYF.

CDR3 sequence: CASSAGLAGGGNEQFF. CDR3 in DNA: TGTGCCAGCAGCGCTGGACTAGCGGGAGGGGGCAATGAGCAGTTCTTC. J is TRBJ2-1 and V is TRBV7-9; TRBD2 agrees at 15 bases. This CDR3 contains 16 residues. V lost 5 bases, J lost 6 bases, and 5 bases stayed unmatched. CDR1 and CDR2 (germline): SEHNR, FQNEAQ (reference sequence).